What follows describes a single T cell receptor (beta chain). This specimen belongs to a study of radiation and T cells in renal cell carcinoma. As to time point: baseline pretreatment blood. Documented treatment: 15 Gy SBRT to primary tumor, nephrectomy 4 weeks later. Repertoires were generated with immunoSEQ multiplex PCR, while TCRdb's copy carries only in-frame clones and drops some. The sample holds more than 95,000 clones; roughly 80% are singletons and the top ten take 2.5% to 3.5%. This sample comprised blood, obtained from a patient whose treatment included radiotherapy and nephrectomy. This clonotype originated in an older woman with renal cell carcinoma.

CDR3 sequence reads: CASSLKNYGYTF. The CDR3 nucleotides are TGTGCCAGCAGCTTGAAGAACTATGGCTACACCTTC. The chain employs TRBV5-6 and TRBJ1-2; D is unclear. Trimming took off 1 base at V and 2 bases at J, with 3 bases between the two ends. Germline V gene data show CDR1 as SGHDT and CDR2 as YYEEEE. This CDR3 has 12 residues.